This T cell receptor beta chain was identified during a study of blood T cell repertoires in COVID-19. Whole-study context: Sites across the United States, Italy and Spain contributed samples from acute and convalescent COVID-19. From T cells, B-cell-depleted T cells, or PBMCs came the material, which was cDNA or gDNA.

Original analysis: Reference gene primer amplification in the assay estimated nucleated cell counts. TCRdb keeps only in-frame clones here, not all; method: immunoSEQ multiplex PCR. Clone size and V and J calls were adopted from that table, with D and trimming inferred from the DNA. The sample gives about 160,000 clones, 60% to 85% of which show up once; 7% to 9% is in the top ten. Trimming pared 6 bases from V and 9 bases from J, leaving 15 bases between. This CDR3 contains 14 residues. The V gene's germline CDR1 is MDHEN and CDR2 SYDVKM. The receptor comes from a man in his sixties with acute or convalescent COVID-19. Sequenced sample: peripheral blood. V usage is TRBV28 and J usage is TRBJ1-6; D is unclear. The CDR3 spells CASRSGTQVSPLHF. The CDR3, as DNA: TGTGCCAGCAGATCGGGAACCCAGGTTTCACCCCTCCACTTT.